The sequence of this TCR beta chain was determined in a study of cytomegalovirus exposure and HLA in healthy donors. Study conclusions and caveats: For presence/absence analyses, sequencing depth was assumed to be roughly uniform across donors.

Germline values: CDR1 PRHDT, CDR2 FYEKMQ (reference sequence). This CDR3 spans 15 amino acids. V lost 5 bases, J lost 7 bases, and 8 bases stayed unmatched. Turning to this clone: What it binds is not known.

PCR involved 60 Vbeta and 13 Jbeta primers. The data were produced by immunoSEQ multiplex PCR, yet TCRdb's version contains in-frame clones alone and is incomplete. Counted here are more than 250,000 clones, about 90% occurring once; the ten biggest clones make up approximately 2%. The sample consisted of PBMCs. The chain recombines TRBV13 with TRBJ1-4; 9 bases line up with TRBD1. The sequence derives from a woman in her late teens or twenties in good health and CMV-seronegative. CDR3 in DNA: TGTGCCAGCAGCCAGCGGGACAGGGTGTTTGAAAAACTGTTTTTT. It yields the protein CASSQRDRVFEKLFF.